The 32 T cell receptor beta chains below all came from one sample that was sequenced in a study of T cells in Graves' hyperthyroidism and ophthalmopathy. Researchers took RNA transcripts and amplified the TCR beta CDR3 regions from them. The HTBI primer set served for first-round RT-PCR of the TCR CDR3. TCRdb re-analysed the multiplex PCR reads in MiXCR, keeping a single row per CDR3 protein. Here the sample spans approximately 510,000 distinct CDR3 sequences, around 50% being singletons. The sample was peripheral blood or thyroid tissue (not recorded which). The receptor source for this set is an adult woman with Graves' disease, either hyperthyroidism or ophthalmopathy (not recorded which).

The gene calls are TRBV10-3 and TRBJ2-3; 14 positions agree with TRBD2. With 5 bases clipped from V and 2 bases from J, the junction kept 6 bases outside the gene matches. The CDR3 has 17 amino acids. Germline V CDR1 and CDR2: ENHRY, SYGVKD. Here the CDR3 DNA reads TGTGCCATCAGTCATCCGGGACTAGCGGGAGACACAGATACGCAGTATTTT. The encoded protein is CAISHPGLAGDTDTQYF.

The chain's CDR3 is CATGTGNNSPLHF. The CDR3 DNA follows: TGTGCCACAGGGACAGGAAATAATTCACCCCTCCACTTT. The chain links TRBV19 to TRBJ1-6; TRBD1 matches 8 bases. This CDR3 is 13 amino acids long. V lost 10 bases to trimming and J lost 5 bases; unmatched junction nucleotides: 4. Germline assignment: CDR1 LNHDA and CDR2 SQIVND (reference sequence).

J is TRBJ1-5 and V is TRBV4-2; 9 bases are shared with TRBD1. CDR1 and CDR2 from the germline V gene are LGHNA and YNFKEQ. The V gene end was trimmed by 6 bases and the J gene end by 4 bases; junction bases not matched to a gene: 10. The CDR3 contains 16 residues. The CDR3 region is CASSLSGGQGNQPQHF. The CDR3 DNA reads TGTGCCAGCAGTTTATCGGGGGGACAGGGAAATCAGCCCCAGCATTTT.

Many counts were recorded for this clonotype. The chain employs TRBV20-1 and TRBJ2-5; the D gene is possibly TRBD2 (6 bases). Germline V gives CDR1 DFQATT, CDR2 SNEGSKA (reference sequence). V lost 4 bases and J 1 base, leaving 10 bases between the germline ends. The CDR3 length is 13 residues. CDR3 loop: CSATRDSQETQYF. The CDR3 region has the DNA TGCAGTGCTACACGGGACTCCCAAGAGACCCAGTACTTC.

J is TRBJ2-5 and V is TRBV6-1, with 7 bases that match TRBD1. CDR1 MNHNS and CDR2 SASEGT come from the germline V gene. This CDR3 spans 16 amino acids. The ends lost 3 bases at V and 0 bases at J; junction bases unmatched: 7. CDR3: CASSDEGRGYQETQYF. DNA of the CDR3: TGTGCCAGCAGTGACGAGGGCAGGGGGTACCAAGAGACCCAGTACTTC.

This clonotype came up once. Its ends do not fully match the called genes, so a read error is possible. The V call is TRBV7-9, the J call TRBJ2-2; the D gene is possibly TRBD2 (5 bases). The germline V gene has CDR1 SEHNR and CDR2 FQNEAQ (reference sequence). This CDR3 has 17 amino acids. CDR3 loop: CASSSAGLGIRTGKLFF. The CDR3 nucleotides are TGTGCCAGCAGCTCCGCCGGGCTAGGAATTAGGACCGGGAAGCTGTTTTTT.

Many counts were recorded for this clonotype. The chain couples TRBV7-9 to TRBJ1-2; possible D gene TRBD1, 5 bases. Per germline, CDR1 SEHNR and CDR2 FQNEAQ (reference sequence). The CDR3 loop spans 13 amino acids. Trimming pared 5 bases from V and 1 base from J, leaving 8 bases between. CDR3 residues: CASSGQLNYGYTF. In DNA, the CDR3 is TGTGCCAGCAGCGGACAACTTAACTATGGCTACACCTTC.

The sample holds a few counts of this clonotype. The CDR3 loop is CAWSWGWNTEAFF. The CDR3 nucleotides are TGTGCCTGGTCTTGGGGGTGGAACACTGAAGCTTTCTTT. This chain uses TRBV30 with TRBJ1-1; tentative D call: TRBD1 (5 bases). This CDR3 contains 13 residues. V lost 5 bases to trimming and J lost 1 base, with 11 bases between them. Looked up from germline, CDR1 is GTSNPN and CDR2 is SVGIG (reference sequence).

This clonotype has at least ten counts. V is TRBV29-1 and J is TRBJ1-1; D remains unclear. The CDR3 runs to 15 residues. Germline values: CDR1 SQVTM, CDR2 ANQGSEA. V shed 4 bases and J shed 0 bases, with 15 bases lying between them. CDR3 region: CSVVMFPWLNTEAFF. CDR3 nucleotides: TGCAGCGTTGTCATGTTCCCCTGGCTGAACACTGAAGCTTTCTTT.

This clonotype was recorded many times. The chain joins TRBV7-2 to TRBJ2-2; D possibly corresponds to TRBD2 (5 bases). The V gene's germline CDR1 is SGHTA and CDR2 FQGNSA. The CDR3 is 14 amino acids. Trimming pared 4 bases from V and 2 bases from J, leaving 8 bases between. The CDR3 loop reads CASSSRLNTGELFF. The CDR3 DNA follows: TGTGCCAGCAGCTCCCGACTAAACACCGGGGAGCTGTTTTTT.

In its sample, this clonotype was seen a few times. The J gene is TRBJ2-7, the V gene TRBV12-5, with no clear D. CDR1 is LGHNT, CDR2 FRNRAP, per germline. The CDR3 is 16 residues long. V dropped 0 bases and J dropped 1 base, with 13 bases sitting between them. CDR3 sequence: CASGLVLALLSYEQYF. DNA of the CDR3: TGTGCTAGTGGTTTGGTTCTGGCTCTACTTTCCTACGAGCAGTACTTC.

The gene calls are TRBV7-9 and TRBJ1-5; 8 nucleotides align to TRBD1. The germline CDR1 and CDR2 sequences are SEHNR and FQNEAQ (reference sequence). The CDR3 spans 17 residues. Losses at the gene ends were 6 bases for V and 9 bases for J; bases not matched to a gene: 19. The CDR3 sequence: CASSARAPTQGARPQHF. The CDR3 DNA reads as TGTGCCAGCAGTGCTAGAGCGCCTACCCAGGGGGCACGGCCCCAGCATTTT.

The rearrangement joins TRBV2 to TRBJ2-7; 7 bases are shared with TRBD1. The V gene end was trimmed by 11 bases and the J gene end by 0 bases; junction bases not matched to a gene: 10. The CDR3 spans 14 residues. The germline CDR1 and CDR2 sequences are SNHLY and FYNNEI. CDR3 in DNA: TGTGCCCGACAGGGAAACTTGAGCTCCTACGAGCAGTACTTC. Amino acids: CARQGNLSSYEQYF.

DNA of the CDR3: TGCGCCAGCAGTGAGTCTACAGTCTTCTACGAGCAGTACTTC. Its translation is CASSESTVFYEQYF. This chain connects TRBV10-1 to TRBJ2-7; D not resolved. The ends were cut back, 0 bases at V and 3 bases at J, with 9 bases in the middle. Germline V CDR1 and CDR2: WNHNN, SYGVQD (reference sequence). The CDR3 has 14 amino acids.

CDR3 in DNA: TGTGCCAGCAGCTTAGATCCCGGCGGGGACGAGCAGTACTTC. Translating gives CASSLDPGGDEQYF. This sequence joins TRBV11-2 and TRBJ2-7; possible D gene TRBD2, 6 bases. CDR3 size: 14 residues. V lost 0 bases, J lost 5 bases, and 11 bases lay in between. The germline CDR1 and CDR2 sequences are SGHAT and FQNNGV.

V is TRBV10-3 and J is TRBJ2-1; D uncertain. The CDR3 sequence is 8 residues long. CDR1 ENHRY and CDR2 SYGVKD come from the germline V gene. The ends were cut back, 2 bases at V and 13 bases at J, with 0 bases in the middle. The CDR3, as DNA: TGTGCCATCAGTGAGCAGTTCTTC. Translation: CAISEQFF.

The CDR3 region is CASSESRDRADQPQHF. In DNA form, the CDR3 reads TGTGCCAGCAGTGAATCCCGGGACAGGGCCGATCAGCCCCAGCATTTT. The chain is built from TRBV25-1 and TRBJ1-5; TRBD1 aligns across 9 bases. The germline gives CDR1 MGHDK, CDR2 SYGVNS. The J segment lost 5 bases and the V segment lost 1 base, leaving 6 bases of the junction unmatched. The CDR3 runs 16 residues.

This clonotype has ten or more counts. This chain links TRBV7-2 with TRBJ1-2; 8 bases line up with TRBD1. V trimming: 5 bases; J trimming: 4 bases; junction bases outside the gene matches: 6. Germline loops: CDR1 SGHTA, CDR2 FQGNSA. This CDR3 spans 14 amino acids. The CDR3 region is CASSEDRGPYGYTF. The CDR3 DNA follows: TGTGCCAGCAGCGAAGACAGGGGTCCCTATGGCTACACCTTC.

The CDR3 protein is CASSRSINTEAFF. CDR3 DNA sequence: TGTGCCAGCAGCCGTTCAATCAACACTGAAGCTTTCTTT. J is TRBJ1-1 and V is TRBV7-3, with D unclear. The CDR3 runs to 13 residues. Germline CDR1 reads SGHTA; CDR2 reads FQGTGA. Trimming cost V 5 bases and J 2 bases, with 9 bases left between them.

This clonotype was observed a few times. This may arise from a read error, as a much more abundant clone is one base away. V gene TRBV20-1 combines with J gene TRBJ1-4; 8 nucleotides line up with TRBD1. Trimming at V came to 6 bases and at J to 7 bases, leaving 13 bases not matched to a gene. The V gene's germline CDR1 is DFQATT and CDR2 SNEGSKA (reference sequence). This CDR3 comprises 15 residues. The CDR3 reads CSAGRTGRFSEKLFF. The CDR3 DNA follows: TGCAGTGCAGGTCGGACAGGGAGATTTAGTGAAAAACTGTTTTTT.

About this clonotype itself: The CDR3 does not end in the conserved phenylalanine or tryptophan, so this is likely a read error. The gene calls are TRBV6-5 and TRBJ1-1; weak D call: TRBD1 (5 bases). Trimming took 4 bases from V and 7 from J, leaving 13 bases between them. The CDR3 runs 13 residues. Germline-derived CDR1 and CDR2 are MNHEY and SVGAGI. In DNA, the CDR3 is TGTGCCAGCAGTTTGACAGCCTGGAATGAAGCTTTCCTT. Its translation: CASSLTAWNEAFL.

With respect to this clonotype: A much larger clone sits a single nucleotide away, making a read error possible. The chain is built from TRBV6-4 and TRBJ1-1; D gene uncertain. Germline V lookup: CDR1 MRHNA, CDR2 SNTAGT. CDR3 length: 14 amino acids. The DNA for the CDR3 is TGTGCCAGCAGTGACTCTGACAAGAACACTGAAGCTTCCTTT. It translates to CASSDSDKNTEASF.

This clonotype has only one observation. This chain joins TRBV14 and TRBJ1-1; the D is unclear. The CDR3 is made up of 13 amino acids. The V gene's germline CDR1 is SGHDN and CDR2 FVKESK. Between the trimmed V and J ends, which lost 3 bases and 8 bases, there was a span of 13 bases. As DNA, the CDR3 is TGTGCCAGCAGCCAGCGAGAGTACAAAGAAGCTTTCTTT. Its protein product is CASSQREYKEAFF.

This clonotype was observed at least ten times. The chain joins TRBV10-3 to TRBJ2-5; D is unclear. Trimming removed 6 bases at V and 4 bases at J, with 12 bases between. Germline values: CDR1 ENHRY, CDR2 SYGVKD. This CDR3 spans 13 amino acids. CDR3 amino acids: CAIRGDRGETQYF. The CDR3 DNA follows: TGTGCCATCAGGGGCGACCGCGGAGAGACCCAGTACTTC.

This clonotype has ten or more counts. The chain recombines TRBV7-2 with TRBJ2-5; 15 positions agree with TRBD2. CDR3 length equals 17 residues. Germline V CDR1 and CDR2: SGHTA, FQGNSA. With V trimmed by 5 bases and J by 5 bases, 9 bases remained unmatched. The CDR3, as DNA: TGTGCCAGCAGCAAACGGACTAGCGGGAGGGGGGGGGAGACCCAGTACTTC. Translating it yields CASSKRTSGRGGETQYF.

To note about this clonotype: Being one base from a much bigger clone, this may be a read error. This chain links TRBV12-3 or TRBV12-4 with TRBJ1-1; D is unresolved. The germline V and J ends were trimmed by 5 bases and 9 bases, with 1 base remaining between them. This CDR3 is 8 amino acids long. In nucleotides, the CDR3 is TGTGCCAGCAGTAAAGCTTTCTTT. Amino acid sequence: CASSKAFF.

J is TRBJ2-5 and V is TRBV7-6; D is ambiguous. V shed 10 bases and J shed 5 bases, with 20 bases lying between them. The CDR3 is 14 amino acids. Germline loops: CDR1 SGHVS, CDR2 FNYEAQ. CDR3 DNA sequence: TGTGCCACCCACCCGTCTCAGGCCTCGGAGACCCAGTACTTC. Translating it yields CATHPSQASETQYF.

At least ten counts were recorded for this clonotype. The genes are TRBV7-9 and TRBJ1-1; no definite D call. This CDR3 is built from 12 residues. The V gene lost 3 bases and the J gene lost 5 bases, with 7 bases spanning the gap. CDR1 and CDR2 from the germline V gene are SEHNR and FQNEAQ (reference sequence). The CDR3 nucleotides read TGTGCCAGCAGCTTTGCCGGGACTGAAGCTTTCTTT. Translated, it gives CASSFAGTEAFF.

This clonotype occurred a few times. The J gene is TRBJ2-7, the V gene TRBV7-8; perhaps TRBD1 as D (6 bases). The CDR3 covers 15 residues. V was cut by 6 bases and J by 1 base, with 16 bases left in between. Germline values: CDR1 SGHVS, CDR2 FQNEAQ. CDR3 region: CASSSIKDSSYEQYF. CDR3 nucleotides: TGTGCCAGCAGTTCAATAAAGGACAGTTCCTACGAGCAGTACTTC.

The chain couples TRBV6-1 to TRBJ1-2; D unresolved. The CDR3 is made up of 11 amino acids. CDR1 is MNHNS, CDR2 SASEGT, per germline. V dropped 6 bases and J dropped 7 bases, with 9 bases sitting between them. CDR3 sequence: CASRGISGYTF. The CDR3 region has the DNA TGTGCCAGCAGGGGGATATCTGGCTACACCTTC.

This clonotype was picked up one time. The chain combines TRBV5-1 with TRBJ1-1; D gene uncertain. Germline V lookup: CDR1 SGHRS, CDR2 YFSETQ. Deletions cut 0 bases from V and 0 bases from J, with 15 bases between. The CDR3 length is 17 residues. The CDR3 reads CASSLVSAGNMNTEAFF. The CDR3 DNA reads TGCGCCAGCAGCTTGGTATCGGCAGGAAACATGAACACTGAAGCTTTCTTT. Supplemented by reference TRBV5-1 and TRBJ1-1, the full variable domain reads KAGVTQTPRYLIKTRGQQVTLSCSPISGHRSVSWYQQTPGQGLQFLFEYFSETQRNKGNFPGRFSGRQFSNSRSEMNVSTLELGDSALYLCASSLVSAGNMNTEAFFGQGTRLTVV.

Remarks on this clonotype: Its ends do not fully match the called genes, so a read error is possible. This chain links TRBV5-1 with TRBJ1-5, with no clear D. The CDR3 is 13 residues long. Germline CDR1 reads SGHRS; CDR2 reads YFSETQ. In nucleotides, the CDR3 is TGTGCCAGCAGCGCCGGAACAAGGCAGCCCCAGCATTTT. The encoded protein is CASSAGTRQPQHF.